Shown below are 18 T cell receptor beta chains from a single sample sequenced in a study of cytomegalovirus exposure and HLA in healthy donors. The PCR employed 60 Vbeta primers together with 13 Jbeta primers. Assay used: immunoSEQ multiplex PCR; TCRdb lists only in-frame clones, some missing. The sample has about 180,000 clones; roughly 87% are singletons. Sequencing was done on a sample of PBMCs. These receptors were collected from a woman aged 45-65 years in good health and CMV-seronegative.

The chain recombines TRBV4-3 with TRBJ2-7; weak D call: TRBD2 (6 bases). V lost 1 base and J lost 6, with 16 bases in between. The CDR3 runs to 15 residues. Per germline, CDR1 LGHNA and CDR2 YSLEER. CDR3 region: CASSQGLGGPREQYF. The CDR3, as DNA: TGCGCCAGCAGCCAAGGTCTAGGAGGGCCACGCGAGCAGTACTTC.

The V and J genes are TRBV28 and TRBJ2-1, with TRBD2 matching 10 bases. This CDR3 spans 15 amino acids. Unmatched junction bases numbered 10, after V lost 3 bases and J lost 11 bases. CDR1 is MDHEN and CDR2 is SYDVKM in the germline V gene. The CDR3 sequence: CASSFGAGGLGKQFF. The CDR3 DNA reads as TGTGCCAGCAGTTTCGGAGCGGGGGGGCTCGGTAAGCAGTTCTTC.

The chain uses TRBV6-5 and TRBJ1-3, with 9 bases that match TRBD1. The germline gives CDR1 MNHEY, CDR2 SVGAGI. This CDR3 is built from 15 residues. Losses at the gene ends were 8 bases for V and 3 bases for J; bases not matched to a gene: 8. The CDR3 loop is CASGNRGLYGNTIYF. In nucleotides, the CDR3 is TGTGCCAGCGGGAACAGGGGGCTTTATGGAAACACCATATATTTT.

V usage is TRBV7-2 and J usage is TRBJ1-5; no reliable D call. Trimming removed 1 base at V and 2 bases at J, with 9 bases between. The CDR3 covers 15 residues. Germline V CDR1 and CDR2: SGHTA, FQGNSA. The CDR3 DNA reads TGTGCCAGCAGCTTAGGAGTTTATGGCAATCAGCCCCAGCATTTT. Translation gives CASSLGVYGNQPQHF.

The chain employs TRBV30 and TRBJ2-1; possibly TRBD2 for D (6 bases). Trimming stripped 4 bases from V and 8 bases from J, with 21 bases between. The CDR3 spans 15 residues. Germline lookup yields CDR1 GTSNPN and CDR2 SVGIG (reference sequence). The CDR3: CAWITRSGHWDEQFF. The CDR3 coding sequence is TGTGCCTGGATCACCCGTAGCGGCCACTGGGATGAGCAGTTCTTC. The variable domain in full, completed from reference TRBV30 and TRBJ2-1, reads SQTIHQWPATLVQPVGSPLSLECTVEGTSNPNLYWYRQAAGRGLQLLFYSVGIGQISSEVPQNLSASRPQDRQFILSSKKLLLSDSGFYLCAWITRSGHWDEQFFGPGTRLTVL.

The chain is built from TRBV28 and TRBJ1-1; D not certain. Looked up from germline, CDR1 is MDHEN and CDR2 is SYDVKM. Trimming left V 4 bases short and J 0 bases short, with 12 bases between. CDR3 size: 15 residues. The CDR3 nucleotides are TGTGCCAGCAGTTCCCACGGCGGGCTGAACACTGAAGCTTTCTTT. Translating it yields CASSSHGGLNTEAFF.

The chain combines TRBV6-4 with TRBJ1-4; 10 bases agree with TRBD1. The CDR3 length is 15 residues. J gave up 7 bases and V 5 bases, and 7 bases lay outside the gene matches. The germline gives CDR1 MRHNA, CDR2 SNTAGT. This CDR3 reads CASSSGTGEVEKLFF. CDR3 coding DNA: TGTGCCAGCAGTTCCGGGACAGGGGAGGTTGAAAAACTGTTTTTT.

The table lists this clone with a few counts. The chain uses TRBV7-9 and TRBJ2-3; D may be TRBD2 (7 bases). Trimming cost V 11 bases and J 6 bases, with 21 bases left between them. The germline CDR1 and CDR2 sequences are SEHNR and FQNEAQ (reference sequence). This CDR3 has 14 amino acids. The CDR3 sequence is CAARWGGAFDTQYF. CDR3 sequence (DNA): TGTGCCGCGAGGTGGGGGGGGGCCTTCGATACGCAGTATTTT.

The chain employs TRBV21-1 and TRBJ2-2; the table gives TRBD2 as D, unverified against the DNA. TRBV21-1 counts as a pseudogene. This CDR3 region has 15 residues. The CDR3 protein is CASRPLAANTGELFF. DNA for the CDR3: TGTGCCAGCAGGCCCCTAGCGGCGAACACCGGGGAGCTGTTTTTT.

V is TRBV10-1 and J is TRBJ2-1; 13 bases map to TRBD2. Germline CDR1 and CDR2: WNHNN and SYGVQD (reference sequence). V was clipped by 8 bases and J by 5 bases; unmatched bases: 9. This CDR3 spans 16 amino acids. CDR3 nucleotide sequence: TGCGCCAGCGGTAGGACTAGCGGGGGTGTGGACAATGAGCAGTTCTTC. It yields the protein CASGRTSGGVDNEQFF.

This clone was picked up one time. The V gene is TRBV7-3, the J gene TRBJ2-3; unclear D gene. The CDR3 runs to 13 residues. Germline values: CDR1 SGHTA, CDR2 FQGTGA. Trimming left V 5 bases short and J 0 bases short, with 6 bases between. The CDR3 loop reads CASSTTSTDTQYF. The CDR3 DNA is TGTGCCAGCAGCACGACTAGCACAGATACGCAGTATTTT.

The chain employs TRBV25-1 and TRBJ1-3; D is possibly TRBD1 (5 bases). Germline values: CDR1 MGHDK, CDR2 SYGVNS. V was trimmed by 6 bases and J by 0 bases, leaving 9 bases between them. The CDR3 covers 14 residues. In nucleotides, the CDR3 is TGTGCCAGCAGAGACAGTTTCTCTGGAAACACCATATATTTT. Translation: CASRDSFSGNTIYF.

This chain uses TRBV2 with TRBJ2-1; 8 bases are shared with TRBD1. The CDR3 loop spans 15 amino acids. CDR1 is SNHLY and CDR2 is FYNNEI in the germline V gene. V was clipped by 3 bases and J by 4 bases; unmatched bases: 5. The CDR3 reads CASSEAGGRYNEQFF. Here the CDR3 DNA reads TGTGCCAGCAGTGAGGCAGGGGGCAGATACAATGAGCAGTTCTTC.

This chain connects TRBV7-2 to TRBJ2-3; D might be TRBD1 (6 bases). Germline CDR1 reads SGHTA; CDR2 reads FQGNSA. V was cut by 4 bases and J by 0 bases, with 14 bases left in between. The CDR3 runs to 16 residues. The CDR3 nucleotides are TGTGCCAGCAGCTACCAGGGGACCTCTAGCACAGATACGCAGTATTTT. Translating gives CASSYQGTSSTDTQYF.

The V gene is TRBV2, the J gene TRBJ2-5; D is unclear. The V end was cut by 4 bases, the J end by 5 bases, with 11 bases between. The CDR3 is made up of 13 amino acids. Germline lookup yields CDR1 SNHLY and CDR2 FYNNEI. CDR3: CASSVRQLETQYF. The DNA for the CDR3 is TGTGCCAGCAGTGTGCGGCAACTGGAGACCCAGTACTTC.

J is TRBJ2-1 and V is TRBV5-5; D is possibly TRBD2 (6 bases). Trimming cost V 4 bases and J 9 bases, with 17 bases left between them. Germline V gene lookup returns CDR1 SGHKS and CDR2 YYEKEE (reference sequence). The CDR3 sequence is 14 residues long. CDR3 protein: CASSLNRAEGEQFF. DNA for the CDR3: TGTGCCAGCAGCCTTAACCGGGCGGAGGGTGAGCAGTTCTTC.

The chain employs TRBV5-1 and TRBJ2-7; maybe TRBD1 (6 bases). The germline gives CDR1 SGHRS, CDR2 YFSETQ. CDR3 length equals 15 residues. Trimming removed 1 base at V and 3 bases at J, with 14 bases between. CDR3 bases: TGCGCCAGCAGCTTGTCGGCAGGGGCGAGCTACGAGCAGTACTTC. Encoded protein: CASSLSAGASYEQYF.

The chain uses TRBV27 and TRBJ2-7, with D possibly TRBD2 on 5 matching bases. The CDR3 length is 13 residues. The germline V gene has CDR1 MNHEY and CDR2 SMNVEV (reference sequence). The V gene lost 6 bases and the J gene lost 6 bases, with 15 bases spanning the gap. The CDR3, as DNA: TGTGCCAGCAGCCCCTCACGGGGTGTCGAGCAGTACTTC. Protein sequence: CASSPSRGVEQYF.